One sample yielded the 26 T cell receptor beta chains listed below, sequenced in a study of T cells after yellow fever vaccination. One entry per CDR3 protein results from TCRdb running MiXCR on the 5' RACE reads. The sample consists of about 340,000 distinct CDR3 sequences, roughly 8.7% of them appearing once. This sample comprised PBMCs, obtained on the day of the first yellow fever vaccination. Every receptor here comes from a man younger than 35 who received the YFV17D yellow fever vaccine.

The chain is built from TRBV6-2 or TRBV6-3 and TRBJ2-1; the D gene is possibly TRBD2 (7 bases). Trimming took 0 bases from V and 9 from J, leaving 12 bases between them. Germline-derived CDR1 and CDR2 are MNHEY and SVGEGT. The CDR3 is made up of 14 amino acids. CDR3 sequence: CASSYSGGPGEQFF. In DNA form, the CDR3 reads TGTGCCAGCAGTTACTCGGGGGGGCCGGGTGAGCAGTTCTTC.

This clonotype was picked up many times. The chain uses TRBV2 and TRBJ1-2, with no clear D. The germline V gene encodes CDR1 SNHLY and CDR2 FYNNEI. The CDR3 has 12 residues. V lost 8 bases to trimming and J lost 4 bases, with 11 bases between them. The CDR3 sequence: CASEIATYGYTF. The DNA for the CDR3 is TGTGCCAGCGAGATTGCCACCTATGGCTACACCTTC.

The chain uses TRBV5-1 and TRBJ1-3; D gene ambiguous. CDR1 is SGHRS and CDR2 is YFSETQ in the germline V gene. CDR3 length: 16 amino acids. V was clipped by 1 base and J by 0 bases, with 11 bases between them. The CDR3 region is CASSLSLPSSGNTIYF. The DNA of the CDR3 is TGCGCCAGCAGCTTGAGTCTCCCGAGCTCTGGAAACACCATATATTTT.

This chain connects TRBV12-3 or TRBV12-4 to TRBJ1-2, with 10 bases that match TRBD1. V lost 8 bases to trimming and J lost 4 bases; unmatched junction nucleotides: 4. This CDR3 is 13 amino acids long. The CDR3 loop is CASSTGGLYGYTF. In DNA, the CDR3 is TGTGCCAGCTCGACAGGGGGCCTCTATGGCTACACCTTC.

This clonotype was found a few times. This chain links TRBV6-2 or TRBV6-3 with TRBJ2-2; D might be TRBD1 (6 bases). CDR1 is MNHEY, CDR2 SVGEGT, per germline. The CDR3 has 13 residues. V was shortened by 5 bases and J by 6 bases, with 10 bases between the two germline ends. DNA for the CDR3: TGTGCCAGCAGTACCCACAGGGCCGGGGAGCTGTTTTTT. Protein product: CASSTHRAGELFF.

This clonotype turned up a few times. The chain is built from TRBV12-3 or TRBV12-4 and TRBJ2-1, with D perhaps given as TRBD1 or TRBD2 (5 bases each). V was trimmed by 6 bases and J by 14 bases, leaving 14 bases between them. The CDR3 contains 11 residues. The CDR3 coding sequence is TGTGCCAGCAGCCTCCGGGACCTCGAGTTCTTC. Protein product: CASSLRDLEFF.

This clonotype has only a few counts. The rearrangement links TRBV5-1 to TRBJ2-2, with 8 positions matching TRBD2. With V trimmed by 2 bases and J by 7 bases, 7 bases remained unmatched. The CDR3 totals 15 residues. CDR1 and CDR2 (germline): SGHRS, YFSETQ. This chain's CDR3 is CASSFRGGPVGELFF. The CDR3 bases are TGCGCCAGCAGCTTCCGGGGGGGGCCGGTCGGGGAGCTGTTTTTT.

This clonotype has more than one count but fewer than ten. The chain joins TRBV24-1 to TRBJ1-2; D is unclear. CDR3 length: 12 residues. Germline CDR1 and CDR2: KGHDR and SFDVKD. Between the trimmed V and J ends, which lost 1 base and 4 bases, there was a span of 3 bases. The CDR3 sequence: CATSDFGYGYTF. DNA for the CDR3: TGTGCCACCAGTGATTTTGGCTATGGCTACACCTTC.

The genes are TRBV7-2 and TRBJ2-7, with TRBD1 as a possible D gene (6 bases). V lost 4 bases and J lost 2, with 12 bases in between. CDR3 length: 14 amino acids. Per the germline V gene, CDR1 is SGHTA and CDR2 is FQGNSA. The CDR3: CASSWRQGPYEQYF. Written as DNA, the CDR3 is TGTGCCAGCAGCTGGCGGCAGGGGCCCTACGAGCAGTACTTC.

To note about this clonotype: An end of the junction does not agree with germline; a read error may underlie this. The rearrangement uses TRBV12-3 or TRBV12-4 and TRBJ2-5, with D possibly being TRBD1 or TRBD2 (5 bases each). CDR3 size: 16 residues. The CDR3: CASSLGLGTYQETQYF. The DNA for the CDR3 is TGTGCCAGCAGTTTAGGGCTCGGGACCTACCAGGAGACCCAGTACTTC.

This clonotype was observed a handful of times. This chain's CDR3 is CASSLRGASYEQYF. CDR3 in DNA: TGTGCCAGCAGCCTTCGGGGGGCCTCCTACGAGCAGTACTTC. The chain combines TRBV4-2 with TRBJ2-7, with D possibly matching TRBD2 (7 bases). V lost 4 bases and J lost 0, with 10 bases in between. Looked up from germline, CDR1 is LGHNA and CDR2 is YNFKEQ. This CDR3 is 14 amino acids long.

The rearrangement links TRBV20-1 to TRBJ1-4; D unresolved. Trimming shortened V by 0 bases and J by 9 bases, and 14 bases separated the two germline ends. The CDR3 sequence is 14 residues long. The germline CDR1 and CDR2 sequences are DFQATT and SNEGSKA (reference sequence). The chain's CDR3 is CSARDGGLSKKLFF. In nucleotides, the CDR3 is TGCAGTGCTAGAGATGGAGGACTCTCGAAAAAACTGTTTTTT.

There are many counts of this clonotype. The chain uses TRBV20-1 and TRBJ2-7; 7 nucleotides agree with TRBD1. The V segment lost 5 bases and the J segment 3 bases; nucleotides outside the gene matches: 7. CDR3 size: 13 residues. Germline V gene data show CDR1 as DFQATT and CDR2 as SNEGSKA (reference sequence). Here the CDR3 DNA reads TGCAGTGCTCCGGACAGGATGGGCTACGAGCAGTACTTC. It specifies CSAPDRMGYEQYF.

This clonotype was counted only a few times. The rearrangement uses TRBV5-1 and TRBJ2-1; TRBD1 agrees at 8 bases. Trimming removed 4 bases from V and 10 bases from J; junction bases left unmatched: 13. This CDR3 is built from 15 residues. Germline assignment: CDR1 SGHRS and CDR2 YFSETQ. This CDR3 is CASSVQGGERGEQFF. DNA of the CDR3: TGCGCCAGCAGCGTACAGGGGGGTGAGAGAGGAGAGCAGTTCTTC. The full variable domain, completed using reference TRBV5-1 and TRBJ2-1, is KAGVTQTPRYLIKTRGQQVTLSCSPISGHRSVSWYQQTPGQGLQFLFEYFSETQRNKGNFPGRFSGRQFSNSRSEMNVSTLELGDSALYLCASSVQGGERGEQFFGPGTRLTVL.

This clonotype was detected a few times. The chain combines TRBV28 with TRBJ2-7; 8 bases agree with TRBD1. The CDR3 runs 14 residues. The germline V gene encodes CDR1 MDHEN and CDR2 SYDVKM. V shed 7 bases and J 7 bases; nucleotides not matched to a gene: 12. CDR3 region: CASTPGQGGREQYV. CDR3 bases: TGTGCCAGCACCCCTGGACAGGGAGGAAGGGAGCAGTACGTC.

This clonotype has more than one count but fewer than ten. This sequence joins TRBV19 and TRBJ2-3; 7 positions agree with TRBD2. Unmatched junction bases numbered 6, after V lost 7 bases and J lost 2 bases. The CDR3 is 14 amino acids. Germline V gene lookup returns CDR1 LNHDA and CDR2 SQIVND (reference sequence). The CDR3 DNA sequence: TGTGCCAGTAACCGGGGGGTGATCACAGATACGCAGTATTTT. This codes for CASNRGVITDTQYF.

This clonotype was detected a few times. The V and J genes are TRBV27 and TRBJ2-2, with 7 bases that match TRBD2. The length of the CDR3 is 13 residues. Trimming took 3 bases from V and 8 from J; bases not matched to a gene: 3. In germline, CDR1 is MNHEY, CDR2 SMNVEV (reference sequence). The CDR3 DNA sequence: TGTGCCAGCAGTTTGTCGGGAGGTGGGGAGCTGTTTTTT. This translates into CASSLSGGGELFF.

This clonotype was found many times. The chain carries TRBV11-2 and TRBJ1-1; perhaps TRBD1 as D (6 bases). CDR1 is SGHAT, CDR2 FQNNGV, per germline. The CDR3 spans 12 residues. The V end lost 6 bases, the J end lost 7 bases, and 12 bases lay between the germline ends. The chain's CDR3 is CASRRGRGEAFF. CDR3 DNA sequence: TGTGCCAGCAGGCGGGGGCGGGGTGAAGCTTTCTTT.

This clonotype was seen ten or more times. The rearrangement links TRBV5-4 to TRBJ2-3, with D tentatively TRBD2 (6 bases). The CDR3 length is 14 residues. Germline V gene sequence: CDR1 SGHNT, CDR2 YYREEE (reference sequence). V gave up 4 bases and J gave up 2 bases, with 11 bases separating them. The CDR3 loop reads CASSQAGTTDTQYF. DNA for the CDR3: TGTGCCAGCAGCCAGGCGGGAACCACAGATACGCAGTATTTT. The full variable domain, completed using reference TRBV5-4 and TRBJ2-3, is ETGVTQSPTHLIKTRGQQVTLRCSSQSGHNTVSWYQQALGQGPQFIFQYYREEENGRGNFPPRFSGLQFPNYSSELNVNALELDDSALYLCASSQAGTTDTQYFGPGTRLTVL.

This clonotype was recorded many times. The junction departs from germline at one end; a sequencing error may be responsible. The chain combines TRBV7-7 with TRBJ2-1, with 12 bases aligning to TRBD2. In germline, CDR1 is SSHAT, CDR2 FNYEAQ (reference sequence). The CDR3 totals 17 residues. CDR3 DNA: TGTGCTAGCAGCCCCGAGCTGTTACTAGCGGGGGGCCCTGAGCAGTTCTTC. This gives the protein CASSPELLLAGGPEQFF.

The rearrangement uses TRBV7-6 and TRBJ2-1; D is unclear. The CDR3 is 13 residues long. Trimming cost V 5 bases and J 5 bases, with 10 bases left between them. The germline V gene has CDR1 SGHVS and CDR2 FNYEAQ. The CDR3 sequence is CASSPMGHNEQFF. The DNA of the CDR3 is TGTGCCAGCAGCCCGATGGGCCACAATGAGCAGTTCTTC.

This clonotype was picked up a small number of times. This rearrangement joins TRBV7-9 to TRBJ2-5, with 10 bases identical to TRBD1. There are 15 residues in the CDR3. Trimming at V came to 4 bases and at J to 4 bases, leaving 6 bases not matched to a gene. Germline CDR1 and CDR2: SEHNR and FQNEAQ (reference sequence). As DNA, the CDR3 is TGTGCCAGCAGCTCCCGGGACAGGGGCCCAGAGACCCAGTACTTC. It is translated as CASSSRDRGPETQYF.

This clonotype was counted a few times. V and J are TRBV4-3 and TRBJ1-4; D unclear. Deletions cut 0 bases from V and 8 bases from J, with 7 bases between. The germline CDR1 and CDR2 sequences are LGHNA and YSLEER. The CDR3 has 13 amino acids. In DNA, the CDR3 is TGCGCCAGCAGCCAAGATCGGAGCGAAAAACTGTTTTTT. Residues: CASSQDRSEKLFF.

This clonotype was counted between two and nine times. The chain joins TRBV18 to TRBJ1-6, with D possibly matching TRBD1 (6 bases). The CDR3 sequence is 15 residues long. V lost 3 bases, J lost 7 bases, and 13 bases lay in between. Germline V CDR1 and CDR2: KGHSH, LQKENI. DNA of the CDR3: TGTGCCAGCTCACCCTCCCCAACAGGGAATTCACCCCTCCACTTT. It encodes CASSPSPTGNSPLHF.

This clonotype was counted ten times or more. For the CDR3, the DNA is TGTGCCAGCAGTTACCAAGGGGGACAGGCCTACGAGCAGTACTTC. Translating it yields CASSYQGGQAYEQYF. The chain combines TRBV12-3 or TRBV12-4 with TRBJ2-7, with 8 bases that match TRBD1. V was clipped by 4 bases and J by 2 bases; unmatched bases: 7. CDR3 length equals 15 residues.

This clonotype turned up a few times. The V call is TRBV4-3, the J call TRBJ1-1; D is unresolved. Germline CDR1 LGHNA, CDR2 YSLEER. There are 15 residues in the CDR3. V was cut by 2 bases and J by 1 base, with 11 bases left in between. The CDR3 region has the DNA TGCGCCAGCAGCCAATCTCCGTGGGGGAACACTGAAGCTTTCTTT. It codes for CASSQSPWGNTEAFF.